This note documents a single TCR beta chain sequence. There is no known antigen for this receptor. The sample holds no much larger clone one base away, and base qualities are not on file. TCRbeta CDR3 regions were amplified from genomic DNA using the immunoSEQ Assay, a bias-controlled multiplex PCR. Regarding the original processing steps: Within the assay, amplification of reference gene primers was used to estimate how many nucleated cells each sample contained. To quantify the absolute abundance of each unique TCRbeta CDR3 rearrangement, sequence reads were collapsed and filtered. For each sample, productive Simpson clonality was calculated by taking the square root of Simpson's diversity index across productive rearrangements. TCRdb stores this immuneACCESS table with in-frame sequences only. Part of the clones is absent; in the studies checked, under half of the shortfall reflects unresolved V genes, and no reason is known for the rest. V and J calls and clone size are those listed in that table; D and trimming were worked out from the DNA. The sample profile shows 300,000 to 500,000 clones; 70% to 90% of them were found once. 0.95% to 1% of the sample rests with the top ten.

Participants in the prospective study were enrolled through a virtual design, were aged about 18 to 89 years, and lived in 24 United States geographic areas. Cohort assignment in the prospective study relied on participant-reported clinical history from a screening survey and a study questionnaire. In the prospective study, mobile phlebotomists collected whole blood, serum and a nasopharyngeal or oropharyngeal swab from each participant. Over an approximately two-month period, participants in the prospective study had the option of providing additional blood draws and questionnaires. Blood samples from the prospective study were shipped frozen or at room temperature prior to DNA extraction. This sample was included in a study of blood T cell repertoires in COVID-19 (dated by TCRdb to the early 2020s). A note on the overall study: Samples from collaborators originated in the United States, Italy and Spain and spanned both the acute and convalescent phases of COVID-19. The material from the prospective study consisted of cDNA or gDNA derived from T cells, B-cell-depleted T cells, or PBMCs. The sample metadata nearly always contained a de-identified subject ID, COVID-19 status, age in years and sex. HLA class I and class II types, where available, came from metadata supplied by the sample provider rather than from assay-based typing. The dataset comprised deeply sampled blood TCRbeta repertoires from subjects exposed to, actively infected with, or recovered from COVID-19. The repertoires were released in a freely available public database meant as a resource for research on the immune response to SARS-CoV-2. Samples were obtained from the ongoing ImmuneRACE study (first 160 participants) and from some 1,200 subjects provided by 6 global collaborators. The research as a whole found: The amount of clinical and demographic metadata varied by source and participant and was provided uncurated.

In the germline V gene (reference sequence), CDR1 corresponds to LGHDT and CDR2 to YNNKEL. Counted from cysteine to phenylalanine, this CDR3 has 14 amino acids. CDR3 DNA is the only sequence kept; it has 42 bases, read in frame from the first base. V is cut back by 6 bases and J by 8 bases, with 10 bases in the junction unmatched. This TCR was recovered from a woman in her 30s with acute COVID-19. Rearrangement joined TRBV3-1 (or the pseudogene TRBV3-2) to TRBJ1-3; 7 bases in between match TRBD1. The sample consisted of PBMCs or T cells enriched from blood (not recorded which). The DNA is as follows: TGTGCCAGCAGATTAGGACAGGAGCGGCACACCATATATTTT. Its translation reads: CASRLGQERHTIYF.